This section outlines one TCR beta chain sequence together with its context. The data were obtained in a study of blood T cell repertoires in COVID-19. Original data processing: It was from reference gene primer amplification that nucleated cell counts were estimated. TCRdb's copy holds only in-frame clones and misses some; the assay was immunoSEQ multiplex PCR. V and J calls and clone size are those listed in that table; D and trimming were worked out from the DNA. The repertoire consists of roughly 250,000 clones, with roughly nine tenths occurring once and the leading ten covering 12%. Germline CDR1 and CDR2: MNHEY and SVGAGI. The CDR3 is made up of 14 amino acids. Trimming shortened V by 6 bases and J by 5 bases, and 14 bases separated the two germline ends.

The TCR originated in a woman younger than 45 with COVID-19, enrolled during active disease. The sample taken for sequencing was peripheral blood. The gene calls are TRBV6-5 and TRBJ2-1; D unclear. The DNA of the CDR3 is TGTGCCAGCAGGGGTGCCAGGTATGACAATGAGCAGTTCTTC. This codes for CASRGARYDNEQFF.